This T cell receptor (beta chain) was profiled in a study of blood T cell repertoires in COVID-19. Whole-study context: Sample material is recorded as cDNA or gDNA derived from T cells, B-cell-depleted T cells, or PBMCs.

In the source study's methods: Cell counts per sample came from amplifying reference gene primers. The repertoire was sequenced with immunoSEQ multiplex PCR; TCRdb's copy has only in-frame clones and lacks some. The V and J calls and clone size are taken from that table; D and trimming were inferred from the DNA. Of about 80,000 clones in the sample, approximately 82% were seen once. Trimming stripped 6 bases from V and 2 bases from J, with 15 bases between. The CDR3 length is 15 residues. Germline CDR1 is SNHLY and CDR2 is FYNNEI. The sequence came from a human donor in a cohort sampled during active COVID-19. This sequence joins TRBV2 and TRBJ2-3; perhaps TRBD2 as D (5 bases). Sequenced material: peripheral blood. The CDR3 loop is CASREDSRITDTQYF. The CDR3 bases are TGTGCCAGCAGGGAGGACTCACGAATCACAGATACGCAGTATTTT.